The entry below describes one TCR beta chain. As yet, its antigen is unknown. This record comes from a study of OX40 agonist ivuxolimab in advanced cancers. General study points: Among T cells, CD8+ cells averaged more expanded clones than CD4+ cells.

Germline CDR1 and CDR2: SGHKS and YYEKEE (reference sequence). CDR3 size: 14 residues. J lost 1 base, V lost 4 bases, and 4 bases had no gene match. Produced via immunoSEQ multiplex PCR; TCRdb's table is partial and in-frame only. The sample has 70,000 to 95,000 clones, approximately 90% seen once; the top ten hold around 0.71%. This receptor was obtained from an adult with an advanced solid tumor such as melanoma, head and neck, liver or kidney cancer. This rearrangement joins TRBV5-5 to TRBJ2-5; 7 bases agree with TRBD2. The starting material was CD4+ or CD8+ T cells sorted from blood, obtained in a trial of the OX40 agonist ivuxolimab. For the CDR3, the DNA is TGTGCCAGCAGCCTGCTAGCGGTCCAAGAGACCCAGTACTTC. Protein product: CASSLLAVQETQYF.